The 2 T cell receptor beta chains listed next were all sequenced from one sample in a study of identical twins. From the 5' RACE reads, TCRdb called clonotypes with MiXCR, one entry per CDR3 protein. The sample carries 1,800,000 or so distinct CDR3 sequences, less than 35% recorded once. Sequenced: cord blood. The receptor set was obtained from a newborn girl in good health.

The count of this clonotype is one. The chain employs TRBV10-3 and TRBJ2-7; TRBD1 might be the D (6 bases). The CDR3 contains 13 residues. Trimming cost V 4 bases and J 4 bases, with 11 bases left between them. Looked up from germline, CDR1 is ENHRY and CDR2 is SYGVKD. CDR3 in amino acids: CAISALGQYEQYF. CDR3 DNA sequence: TGTGCCATCAGTGCTCTGGGACAATACGAGCAGTACTTC.

This clonotype was detected only a few times. The chain employs TRBV7-2 and TRBJ2-4; no definite D call. Gene TRBJ2-7 matches the end of the DNA better, so the J call may be wrong. Germline V gene lookup returns CDR1 SGHTA and CDR2 FQGNSA. The CDR3 spans 17 residues. The CDR3 reads CASSLVLDLGRAYEQYF. In DNA form, the CDR3 reads TGTGCCAGCAGCTTAGTTTTGGACCTCGGACGGGCCTACGAGCAGTACTTC.